These T cell receptor beta chains were read from a single sample in a study of vaccination and CD4 T cells after COVID-19. TCRdb called the PCR reads again in MiXCR, with one record for every CDR3 protein. The sample lists about 18,000 distinct CDR3 sequences; around 50% were seen once. These receptors' antigens are unknown. Sequencing was performed on CD4+ T cells from blood, cultured in vitro, taken before SARS-CoV-2 vaccination. These receptors originate from a human donor who had recovered from COVID-19. Each CDR3 is given with its conserved first and last residue. D genes are given only for firm matches. Expanded clones are given a class, and other clones once, few, many or no size at all.

clone_size j_call v_call d_call cdr3_aa cdr3_nt
. TRBJ2-1 TRBV20-1 TRBD2 CSAFGRAYNEQFF TGCAGTGCTTTCGGGAGGGCCTACAATGAGCAGTTCTTC
once TRBJ1-5 TRBV2 . CASSQFREYQPQHF TGTGCCAGCTCTCAGTTCAGGGAGTATCAGCCCCAGCATTTT
. TRBJ2-7 TRBV2 . CASSDLASNYEQYF TGTGCCAGCAGTGACCTAGCTTCAAACTACGAGCAGTACTTC
once TRBJ2-7 TRBV6-1 . CASSRGQGPYEQYF TGTGCCAGCAGCCGCGGCCAAGGACCCTACGAGCAGTACTTC
. TRBJ2-1 TRBV18 TRBD1 CASSGQGARSYNEQFF TGTGCCAGCTCAGGACAGGGGGCGCGGTCCTACAATGAGCAGTTCTTC
. TRBJ1-5 TRBV19 . CASSITGYSNQPQHF TGTGCCAGTAGTATAACTGGTTATAGCAATCAGCCCCAGCATTTT
. TRBJ1-2 TRBV7-9 . CASSPWEVPNYGYTF TGTGCCAGCAGCCCCTGGGAGGTCCCTAACTATGGCTACACCTTC
. TRBJ2-5 TRBV28 TRBD2 CASSSRKAGVSQETQYF TGTGCCAGCAGTTCCCGGAAAGCGGGAGTAAGTCAAGAGACCCAGTACTTC
. TRBJ2-5 TRBV30 . CAWSDRVGLETQYF TGTGCCTGGAGTGACAGGGTCGGGTTGGAGACCCAGTACTTC
. TRBJ1-2 TRBV20-1 . CSAIEGYGYTF TGCAGTGCCATAGAGGGTTATGGCTACACCTTC
. TRBJ1-1 TRBV7-3 . CASSVRGDTEAFF TGTGCCAGCAGCGTCCGGGGGGACACTGAAGCTTTCTTT
. TRBJ2-4 TRBV7-2 . CASSLERGPRAKNIQYF TGTGCCAGCAGCCTAGAGAGAGGGCCGAGGGCCAAAAACATTCAGTACTTC
. TRBJ2-2 TRBV10-3 . CAISEGTGELFF TGTGCCATCAGTGAGGGGACCGGGGAGCTGTTTTTT
. TRBJ2-1 TRBV10-3 TRBD2 CAISESSGRFNEQFF TGTGCCATCAGTGAATCTAGCGGGAGGTTCAATGAGCAGTTCTTC
. TRBJ2-7 TRBV19 . CASSKFPGTASYEQYF TGTGCCAGTAGTAAGTTTCCCGGGACTGCCTCCTACGAGCAGTACTTC
. TRBJ1-1 TRBV12-3/TRBV12-4 . CASSLRDLNTEAFF TGTGCCAGCAGTTTAAGGGACTTGAACACTGAAGCTTTCTTT
few TRBJ2-7 TRBV24-1 TRBD1 CATSDPGQGSYEQYF TGTGCCACCAGTGATCCGGGACAGGGTAGCTACGAGCAGTACTTC
. TRBJ2-1 TRBV27 . CASSLFYGTSAEQFF TGTGCCAGCAGTTTATTCTACGGGACATCCGCTGAGCAGTTCTTC
medium-sized TRBJ1-2 TRBV11-2 TRBD1 CASSPGQGYGYTF TGTGCCAGCAGCCCCGGACAGGGTTATGGCTACACCTTC
few TRBJ1-5 TRBV20-1 . CSALRGGARSEPQHF TGCAGTGCCCTCCGAGGGGGGGCGCGTTCGGAGCCCCAGCATTTT
. TRBJ2-7 TRBV20-1 TRBD2 CSARDGRDFAKEQYF TGCAGTGCTAGAGATGGGAGGGACTTTGCTAAGGAGCAGTACTTC
once TRBJ1-2 TRBV6-1 . CASSEDRSYGYTF TGTGCCAGCAGTGAGGACAGAAGCTATGGCTACACCTTC
. TRBJ2-1 TRBV6-1 . CASRESLSGPYNEQFF TGTGCCAGCAGAGAGAGCCTTAGCGGACCCTACAATGAGCAGTTCTTC
. TRBJ2-4 TRBV24-1 TRBD2 CATSESGGGIQYF TGTGCCACCAGTGAGTCGGGGGGGGGCATTCAGTACTTC
. TRBJ1-2 TRBV6-1 . CASRNRQDYGYTF TGTGCCAGCAGAAACAGGCAGGACTATGGCTACACCTTC
. TRBJ2-5 TRBV4-3 TRBD1 CASSPGRDRGGETQYF TGCGCCAGCAGCCCGGGCCGGGACAGGGGGGGAGAGACCCAGTACTTC
. TRBJ1-5 TRBV2 . CASRRGALRLGNWPQHF TGTGCCAGCAGGAGGGGGGCTCTAAGGTTGGGAAATTGGCCCCAGCATTTT
once TRBJ1-6 TRBV28 TRBD1 CASSLLAGGQYNSPLHF TGTGCCAGCAGTTTATTAGCAGGGGGCCAGTATAATTCACCCCTCCACTTT
once TRBJ1-5 TRBV5-8 . CASSLRPNQPQHF TGTGCCAGCAGCTTGCGTCCGAATCAGCCCCAGCATTTT
few TRBJ1-5 TRBV7-9 TRBD1 CASSSPGQGMQPQHF TGTGCCAGCAGCTCTCCGGGACAGGGTATGCAGCCCCAGCATTTT
. TRBJ1-1 TRBV10-3 TRBD1 CATHGQGNVGTEAFF TGTGCCACCCACGGACAGGGCAATGTGGGCACTGAAGCTTTCTTT
few TRBJ2-7 TRBV7-5 . CISVSEAFTRGSILYF .
. TRBJ2-5 TRBV30 . CAWSVGVGPSMETQYF TGTGCCTGGAGTGTCGGTGTGGGACCCTCTATGGAGACCCAGTACTTC
few TRBJ1-1 TRBV6-2/TRBV6-3 . CASSYQPIPTEAFF TGTGCCAGCAGTTACCAGCCAATCCCCACTGAAGCTTTCTTT
. TRBJ2-6 TRBV20-1 TRBD1 CSARQGGGANVLTF TGCAGTGCGAGACAGGGCGGTGGGGCCAACGTCCTGACTTTC
few TRBJ2-4 TRBV19 TRBD1 CASTKGTGVNIQYF TGTGCCAGTACCAAGGGGACAGGGGTTAACATTCAGTACTTC
. TRBJ2-5 TRBV6-1 TRBD1 CASSRGTGAQETQYF TGTGCCAGCAGTAGGGGGACAGGGGCGCAAGAGACCCAGTACTTC
. TRBJ2-7 TRBV6-2/TRBV6-3 TRBD2 CASKPSGISYEQYF TGTGCCAGCAAGCCGAGCGGGATCTCCTACGAGCAGTACTTC
few TRBJ2-1 TRBV6-5 TRBD2 CASSYSLAGAALMEQFF TGTGCCAGCAGTTACTCACTAGCGGGAGCGGCGTTGATGGAGCAGTTCTTC
. TRBJ2-1 TRBV27 TRBD1 CASRGGAHNEQFF TGTGCCAGCAGAGGGGGCGCCCACAATGAGCAGTTCTTC
. TRBJ2-1 TRBV7-3 . CASSLGAEQFF TGTGCCAGCAGCTTAGGGGCTGAGCAGTTCTTC
. TRBJ1-1 TRBV6-4 . CASSDRDNTEAFF TGTGCCAGCAGTGACCGGGACAACACTGAAGCTTTCTTT
. TRBJ1-2 TRBV20-1 . CSARDLGTHNYGYTF TGCAGTGCTAGAGATTTAGGGACCCACAACTATGGCTACACCTTC
. TRBJ1-2 TRBV28 . CASRTEGGVGYTF TGTGCCAGCAGAACCGAGGGTGGGGTCGGCTACACCTTC
few TRBJ2-7 TRBV6-1 . CASRAQGYEQYF TGTGCCAGCAGAGCACAGGGATACGAGCAGTACTTC
. TRBJ2-5 TRBV11-1 . CASSLDRQETQYF TGTGCCAGCAGCTTAGACAGACAAGAGACCCAGTACTTC
. TRBJ1-1 TRBV5-1 TRBD1 CASSLGSQGATEAFF TGCGCCAGCAGCTTAGGATCTCAGGGGGCCACTGAAGCTTTCTTT
. TRBJ1-2 TRBV2 . CASTPGGYGYTF TGTGCCAGCACCCCGGGGGGATATGGCTACACCTTC
few TRBJ2-5 TRBV20-1 . CSAPGAQGFQETQYF TGCAGTGCTCCGGGGGCCCAGGGCTTCCAAGAGACCCAGTACTTC
once TRBJ2-5 TRBV6-2/TRBV6-3 TRBD2 CASRASGIQETQYF TGTGCCAGCAGGGCTAGCGGGATCCAAGAGACCCAGTACTTC
. TRBJ2-7 TRBV7-2 . CASSLVLGQRTYEQYF TGTGCCAGCAGCTTAGTCTTAGGACAGCGAACCTACGAGCAGTACTTC